A single sample gave rise to the 23 T cell receptor beta chains below, sequenced in a study of cytomegalovirus exposure and HLA in healthy donors. Primers for the PCR totalled 60 Vbeta and 13 Jbeta. Clones were sequenced by immunoSEQ multiplex PCR, and TCRdb holds only the in-frame ones, with some missing. The sample has 150,000 to 200,000 clones. Sequencing was carried out using PBMCs. The receptors shown here come from an older woman in good health and CMV-seronegative.

The V gene is TRBV6-4, the J gene TRBJ1-2; D call uncertain. Germline CDR1 and CDR2: MRHNA and SNTAGT. Trimming took off 6 bases at V and 4 bases at J, with 15 bases between the two ends. This CDR3 has 14 amino acids. CDR3 nucleotide sequence: TGTGCCAGCAGCCCCGGCGGAGAGAGCTATGGCTACACCTTC. It specifies CASSPGGESYGYTF.

The chain recombines TRBV5-1 with TRBJ2-3; 10 bases fit TRBD2. This CDR3 has 16 residues. J gave up 0 bases and V 0 bases, and 1 base lay outside the gene matches. CDR1 and CDR2 from the germline V gene are SGHRS and YFSETQ. CDR3 sequence reads: CASSLGTSGSTDTQYF. In nucleotides, the CDR3 is TGCGCCAGCAGCTTGGGGACTAGCGGTAGCACAGATACGCAGTATTTT.

The V call is TRBV18, the J call TRBJ2-7; tentatively, D is TRBD1 (6 bases). The CDR3 runs to 15 residues. Trimming took 4 bases from V and 3 from J, leaving 16 bases between them. The germline CDR1 and CDR2 sequences are KGHSH and LQKENI. The DNA for the CDR3 is TGTGCCAGCTCACAAGGTCAGGGGAACAACTACGAGCAGTACTTC. Translated, it gives CASSQGQGNNYEQYF.

The chain couples TRBV15 to TRBJ1-4; no firm D call. With 0 bases removed from V and 7 bases from J, the gap between germline ends came to 6 bases. The germline gives CDR1 LNHNV, CDR2 YYDKDF (reference sequence). The CDR3 consists of 13 residues. The CDR3 spells CATSRDGGEKLFF. CDR3 sequence (DNA): TGTGCCACCAGCAGAGATGGCGGTGAAAAACTGTTTTTT.

The chain combines TRBV5-1 with TRBJ2-2; 11 nucleotides line up with TRBD2. CDR1 SGHRS and CDR2 YFSETQ come from the germline V gene. The CDR3 has 15 amino acids. V was pared by 4 bases and J by 6 bases, with 5 bases of the junction left unmatched. CDR3 sequence: CASSGLAGLAGELFF. CDR3 DNA sequence: TGCGCCAGCAGCGGACTAGCGGGTTTGGCCGGGGAGCTGTTTTTT.

The J gene is TRBJ2-1, the V gene TRBV18, with 7 positions matching TRBD2. This CDR3 comprises 15 residues. Trimming removed 6 bases from V and 7 bases from J; junction bases left unmatched: 12. The germline CDR1 and CDR2 sequences are KGHSH and LQKENI. The CDR3 DNA is TGTGCCAGCTCCGCCACGGCGGGAGTGGATAATGAGCAGTTCTTC. Its protein product is CASSATAGVDNEQFF.

This rearrangement joins TRBV29-1 to TRBJ1-1; D perhaps matches TRBD1 (6 bases). V was clipped by 5 bases and J by 2 bases, with 12 bases between them. This CDR3 region has 13 residues. The germline gives CDR1 SQVTM, CDR2 ANQGSEA. Written as DNA, the CDR3 is TGCAGCGTTTCAGGACAGACCAACACTGAAGCTTTCTTT. It translates to CSVSGQTNTEAFF.

The chain has TRBV5-6 and TRBJ2-7; D unclear. V dropped 4 bases and J dropped 0 bases, with 14 bases sitting between them. CDR1 is SGHDT and CDR2 is YYEEEE in the germline V gene. This CDR3 is built from 15 residues. The CDR3: CASSLSGRYSYEQYF. CDR3 DNA: TGTGCCAGCAGCCTATCCGGTAGATACTCCTACGAGCAGTACTTC.

V usage is TRBV18 and J usage is TRBJ1-2, with D perhaps TRBD1 (5 bases). Germline V lookup: CDR1 KGHSH, CDR2 LQKENI. The CDR3 runs 11 residues. Deletions cut 3 bases from V and 6 bases from J, with 5 bases between. CDR3 sequence: CASSPTDGYTF. CDR3 in DNA: TGTGCCAGCTCACCGACAGATGGCTACACCTTC.

This rearrangement joins TRBV10-3 to TRBJ2-5; D might be TRBD2 (7 bases). Germline V gives CDR1 ENHRY, CDR2 SYGVKD. Between the trimmed V and J ends, which lost 4 bases and 7 bases, there was a span of 16 bases. The CDR3 length is 14 residues. Here the CDR3 reads CAISGRGAEGTQYF. In DNA form, the CDR3 reads TGTGCCATCAGTGGCCGGGGGGCGGAGGGGACCCAGTACTTC.

V and J are TRBV18 and TRBJ1-2; 9 bases match TRBD1. The CDR3 length is 14 residues. The germline V gene has CDR1 KGHSH and CDR2 LQKENI. The ends lost 5 bases at V and 7 bases at J; junction bases unmatched: 8. CDR3 amino acids: CASSETGGSAGYTF. The DNA of the CDR3 is TGTGCCAGCTCAGAGACAGGGGGATCGGCTGGCTACACCTTC.

V usage is TRBV11-1 and J usage is TRBJ2-7, with 7 bases matching TRBD2. Germline trimming cut 6 bases from V and 2 bases from J; bases unmatched to any gene: 7. The CDR3 consists of 14 residues. CDR1 is SGHAT, CDR2 FQDESV, per germline (reference sequence). The CDR3 sequence is CASRPSGNAYEQYF. For the CDR3, the DNA is TGTGCCAGCAGACCAAGCGGGAACGCCTACGAGCAGTACTTC.

The V call is TRBV5-1, the J call TRBJ1-1, with 9 bases matching TRBD1. Germline lookup yields CDR1 SGHRS and CDR2 YFSETQ. V lost 5 bases and J lost 6; bases outside the gene matches: 8. The CDR3 is 14 amino acids. CDR3 coding DNA: TGCGCCAGCAGGGGAACAGGGGGCATGGCTGAAGCTTTCTTT. As protein: CASRGTGGMAEAFF.

The rearrangement joins TRBV19 to TRBJ1-5; 7 nucleotides agree with TRBD1. CDR3 length: 12 residues. Unmatched junction bases numbered 5, after V lost 8 bases and J lost 7 bases. Looked up from germline, CDR1 is LNHDA and CDR2 is SQIVND (reference sequence). The CDR3 DNA sequence: TGTGCCAGTGGACAGGCCCACCAGCCCCAGCATTTT. This encodes CASGQAHQPQHF.

The J gene is TRBJ2-1, the V gene TRBV5-1; the match to TRBD1 covers 8 bases. The CDR3 contains 15 residues. Germline V gene lookup returns CDR1 SGHRS and CDR2 YFSETQ. V shed 4 bases and J 4 bases; nucleotides not matched to a gene: 7. CDR3 sequence (DNA): TGCGCCAGCAGCCTCCACAGGGGGATTTACAATGAGCAGTTCTTC. Translating it yields CASSLHRGIYNEQFF.

The V call is TRBV7-3, the J call TRBJ2-1; TRBD2 is a possible D gene (6 bases). The CDR3 spans 13 residues. With 5 bases removed from V and 8 bases from J, the gap between germline ends came to 13 bases. Germline V gene data show CDR1 as SGHTA and CDR2 as FQGTGA. CDR3 sequence: CASSPTSYDEQFF. As DNA, the CDR3 is TGTGCCAGCAGCCCAACTAGCTATGATGAGCAGTTCTTC.

Concerning this clone: Likely a read error: the CDR3 ends without its conserved phenylalanine or tryptophan. The rearrangement joins TRBV15 to TRBJ1-2; D may be TRBD1 (6 bases). The V and J ends lost 0 bases and 0 bases respectively, with 14 bases between them. CDR1 LNHNV and CDR2 YYDKDF come from the germline V gene (reference sequence). This CDR3 contains 17 residues. CDR3 DNA sequence: TGTGCCACCAGCAGAGATTTATGGGGACACACTAACTATGGCTACACCTGC. Protein sequence: CATSRDLWGHTNYGYTC.

This sequence joins TRBV10-3 and TRBJ1-2; 7 bases are shared with TRBD1. The CDR3 contains 12 residues. Unmatched junction bases numbered 2, after V lost 2 bases and J lost 8 bases. Germline V gene sequence: CDR1 ENHRY, CDR2 SYGVKD. The CDR3 DNA reads TGTGCCATCAGTGAGACAGGGGACGGCTACACCTTC. Translated, it gives CAISETGDGYTF.

DNA for the CDR3: TGTGCCAGCAGCCGGGACTTCCGCACCGGGGAGCTGTTTTTT. Amino acids: CASSRDFRTGELFF. The V call is TRBV7-9, the J call TRBJ2-2; TRBD2 might be the D (6 bases). This CDR3 is 14 amino acids long. The ends were cut back, 5 bases at V and 4 bases at J, with 11 bases in the middle. Germline CDR1 reads SEHNR; CDR2 reads FQNEAQ (reference sequence).

V gene TRBV30 combines with J gene TRBJ1-4, with D hard to call. The CDR3 consists of 15 residues. Germline-derived CDR1 and CDR2 are GTSNPN and SVGIG (reference sequence). V was clipped by 4 bases and J by 8 bases, with 20 bases between them. The CDR3 DNA is TGTGCCTGGACGCCTCCGGCAGCGGTAGAAGAAAAACTGTTTTTT. Encoded protein: CAWTPPAAVEEKLFF.

The CDR3 sequence is CASSLAGAYYNEQFF. The CDR3 DNA is TGTGCCAGCAGCCTAGCGGGGGCCTACTACAATGAGCAGTTCTTC. This chain uses TRBV5-6 with TRBJ2-1; 10 bases agree with TRBD2. The ends lost 4 bases at V and 3 bases at J; junction bases unmatched: 4. Germline lookup yields CDR1 SGHDT and CDR2 YYEEEE. The CDR3 totals 15 residues. Complete variable domain (other parts from reference TRBV5-6 and TRBJ2-1): DAGVTQSPTHLIKTRGQQVTLRCSPKSGHDTVSWYQQALGQGPQFIFQYYEEEERQRGNFPDRFSGHQFPNYSSELNVNALLLGDSALYLCASSLAGAYYNEQFFGPGTRLTVL.

This chain uses TRBV5-4 with TRBJ2-7, with 10 bases identical to TRBD1. Germline V gene lookup returns CDR1 SGHNT and CDR2 YYREEE (reference sequence). The CDR3 covers 17 residues. V trimming: 4 bases; J trimming: 3 bases; junction bases outside the gene matches: 13. The CDR3, as DNA: TGTGCCAGCAGCCCGCCCCAGGGACAGGGGAAGGGCTACGAGCAGTACTTC. Translated: CASSPPQGQGKGYEQYF.

This chain connects TRBV5-4 to TRBJ1-1; the D gene is possibly TRBD1 (6 bases). Germline V gene sequence: CDR1 SGHNT, CDR2 YYREEE (reference sequence). The germline V and J ends were trimmed by 4 bases and 0 bases, with 10 bases remaining between them. This CDR3 spans 14 amino acids. Here the CDR3 reads CASSTGPMNTEAFF. The CDR3 coding sequence is TGTGCCAGCAGCACAGGGCCTATGAACACTGAAGCTTTCTTT.